The clone carrying this T cell receptor (beta chain) has just one count. This entry belongs to a study of blood T cell repertoires in COVID-19. Study information: Sites in the United States, Italy and Spain provided acute and convalescent COVID-19 samples. Nucleic acid was either cDNA or gDNA, and it came from T cells, B-cell-depleted T cells, or PBMCs.

Per the authors' pipeline: Reference gene primer amplification gave nucleated cell count estimates. Sequenced by immunoSEQ multiplex PCR; TCRdb stores in-frame clones only, minus some. The V and J calls and the clone size are those of that table, but D and trimming were determined from the DNA. The profile covers 120,000 or so clones, with roughly 85% appearing a single time and around 25% taken by the ten largest. Germline V CDR1 and CDR2: LNHDA, SQIVND (reference sequence). This CDR3 contains 14 residues. The junction had 13 bases not matched to a gene; V was cut back by 5 bases and J by 11 bases. The TCR was taken from a human donor in a cohort sampled during active COVID-19. Sequencing was carried out using peripheral blood. The chain recombines TRBV19 with TRBJ2-5, with 8 nucleotides matching TRBD1. Here the CDR3 DNA reads TGTGCCAGTAGTGGGTTGGGCAGGGGGCTCCAGCAGTACTTC. It codes for CASSGLGRGLQQYF.